This TCR beta chain came from a study of radiation and T cells in renal cell carcinoma. Study-wide points: In blood, top tumor clones expanded by 2 weeks, shrinking by 4.

Sequencing was performed with immunoSEQ multiplex PCR; in TCRdb, only in-frame clones are kept and a portion is missing. The sample has 150,000 to 200,000 clones, roughly nine tenths seen once. Time point defined: blood 4 weeks post-SBRT, at nephrectomy. As to treatment: 15 Gy SBRT to primary tumor, nephrectomy 4 weeks later. Nephrectomy followed 15 Gy stereotactic body radiation by 4 weeks. The CDR3 loop spans 18 amino acids. Germline V CDR1 and CDR2: SGHNT, YENEEA. Between the trimmed V and J ends, which lost 7 bases and 0 bases, there was a span of 19 bases. Worth noting for this clone: Its matching antigen is unknown.

The clonotype originates from a woman aged 50 to 60 with renal cell carcinoma. The specimen comprised blood, sampled from a patient whose treatment included radiotherapy and nephrectomy. This chain uses TRBV11-3 with TRBJ1-6; a possible D gene is TRBD1 (5 bases). Written as DNA, the CDR3 is TGTGCCAGCACCAATTGGGGGGTGTCGAGCTCCTATAATTCACCCCTCCACTTT. This sequence encodes CASTNWGVSSSYNSPLHF.